Described below is a single TCR beta chain sequence and its context. These data come from a study of blood T cell repertoires in COVID-19. Background on the study: COVID-19 samples from acute and convalescent phases originated in the United States, Italy and Spain.

Here immunoSEQ multiplex PCR was the method, and the copy in TCRdb shows in-frame clones only, minus some. This sample has approximately 89,000 clones, with over 70% found just once. This clonotype originated in a man aged 65-85 years with acute or convalescent COVID-19. Specimen: peripheral blood.

The CDR3, as DNA: TGTGCCAGCAGTTTACGGACTAGCGGGATAAATGAGCAGTTCTTC. It translates to CASSLRTSGINEQFF. The rearrangement joins TRBV27 to TRBJ2-1; TRBD2 agrees at 12 bases. Trimming took 2 bases from V and 7 from J; bases not matched to a gene: 3. Germline CDR1 MNHEY, CDR2 SMNVEV (reference sequence). The CDR3 has 15 residues.